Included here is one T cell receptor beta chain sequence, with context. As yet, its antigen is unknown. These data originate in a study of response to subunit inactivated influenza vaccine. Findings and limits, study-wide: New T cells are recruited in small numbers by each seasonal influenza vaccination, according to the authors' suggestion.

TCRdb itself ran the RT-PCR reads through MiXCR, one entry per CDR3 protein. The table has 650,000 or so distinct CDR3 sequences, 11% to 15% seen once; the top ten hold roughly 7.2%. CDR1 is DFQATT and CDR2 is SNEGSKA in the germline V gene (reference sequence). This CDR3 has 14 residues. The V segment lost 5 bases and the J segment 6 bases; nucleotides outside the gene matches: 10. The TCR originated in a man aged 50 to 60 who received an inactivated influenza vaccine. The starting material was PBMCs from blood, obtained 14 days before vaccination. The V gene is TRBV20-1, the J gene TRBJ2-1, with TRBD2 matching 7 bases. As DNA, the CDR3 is TGCAGTGCTGGGGGAGGGACCGGGAGCAATGAGCAGTTCTTC. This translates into CSAGGGTGSNEQFF.